The sequence of this T cell receptor beta chain was determined in a study of cytomegalovirus exposure and HLA in healthy donors. The V gene lost 4 bases and the J gene lost 4 bases, with 23 bases spanning the gap. Germline assignment: CDR1 MNHNS and CDR2 SASEGT. The CDR3 is 17 amino acids. This PCR relied on a set of 60 Vbeta primers and 13 Jbeta primers. The method was immunoSEQ multiplex PCR; TCRdb's version includes in-frame clones alone and lacks a portion of them. The sample shows 150,000 to 200,000 clones, more than 75% of them seen only once. The origin of this receptor is a man aged 35-49 years in good health and CMV-seronegative. The chain couples TRBV6-1 to TRBJ2-7; a weak D match, TRBD2 (6 bases). The specimen was PBMCs. CDR3 residues: CASSARPGTSPNYEQYF. DNA for the CDR3: TGTGCCAGCAGTGCACGTCCCGGGACTTCTCCCAATTACGAGCAGTACTTC.